One sample yielded the 6 T cell receptor beta chains listed below, sequenced in a study of T cell repertoires in cytomegalovirus infection. What these receptors recognize is not known. TCRdb used MiXCR to reprocess the reads, holding one entry per CDR3 protein. Here the sample spans around 300,000 distinct CDR3 sequences, about 20% being singletons. The sequencing used cultured PBMCs, collected from culture after CMV antigen stimulation. These TCRs come from a human donor in good health (CMV status not recorded). Some clones in this sample may be carry-over from other donors' samples.

The J gene is TRBJ2-2, the V gene TRBV4-3; tentatively, D is TRBD2 (5 bases). This CDR3 is built from 18 residues. The ends were cut back, 6 bases at V and 4 bases at J, with 24 bases in the middle. Germline CDR1 LGHNA, CDR2 YSLEER. This CDR3 is CASSHGVVRGLGTGELFF. The DNA for the CDR3 is TGCGCCAGCAGTCATGGGGTGGTCCGGGGTCTGGGCACCGGGGAGCTGTTTTTT.

This clonotype was seen a few times. The rearrangement joins TRBV19 to TRBJ2-1, with 7 bases aligning to TRBD1. This CDR3 spans 17 amino acids. The germline gives CDR1 LNHDA, CDR2 SQIVND (reference sequence). Trimming cost V 4 bases and J 3 bases; bases outside gene matches: 12. CDR3 in amino acids: CASSSRQGGPGYNEQFF. The CDR3 coding sequence is TGTGCCAGTAGTAGTAGACAGGGCGGTCCGGGCTACAATGAGCAGTTCTTC.

The genes are TRBV19 and TRBJ2-1; 11 bases are a match to TRBD2. Germline values: CDR1 LNHDA, CDR2 SQIVND (reference sequence). There are 16 residues in the CDR3. V was pared by 6 bases and J by 3 bases, with 7 bases of the junction left unmatched. In DNA form, the CDR3 reads TGTGCCAGTAGCGTCCTAGCGGGAGGTCGCTACAATGAGCAGTTCTTC. Translating it yields CASSVLAGGRYNEQFF.

This clonotype appeared many times. The chain has TRBV7-2 and TRBJ2-5; 12 nucleotides match TRBD2. The CDR3 runs 16 residues. CDR1 and CDR2 (germline): SGHTA, FQGNSA. Unmatched junction bases numbered 7, after V lost 1 base and J lost 7 bases. In nucleotides, the CDR3 is TGTGCCAGCAGCTTAGGAGGGACTAGCGGGTGGGGGACCCAGTACTTC. Translated: CASSLGGTSGWGTQYF.

Many counts were recorded for this clonotype. The V gene is TRBV7-2, the J gene TRBJ1-6, with D hard to call. This CDR3 contains 17 residues. V was clipped by 1 base and J by 8 bases, with 18 bases between them. CDR1 is SGHTA, CDR2 FQGNSA, per germline. The CDR3 reads CASSLVGSTRRYSPLHF. The CDR3 DNA sequence: TGTGCCAGCAGCTTAGTAGGTTCGACACGGCGGTATTCACCCCTCCACTTT.

This clonotype was counted many times. The chain joins TRBV7-8 to TRBJ1-2, with TRBD1 identical over 9 bases. Trimming cost V 5 bases and J 3 bases; bases outside gene matches: 10. The CDR3 is 16 residues long. Germline V gene lookup returns CDR1 SGHVS and CDR2 FQNEAQ. CDR3 residues: CASSEGTGLLDYGYTF. The CDR3 region has the DNA TGTGCCAGCAGCGAGGGGACAGGGCTGTTGGACTATGGCTACACCTTC. Supplemented by reference TRBV7-8 and TRBJ1-2, the full variable domain reads GAGVSQSPRYKVAKRGQDVALRCDPISGHVSLFWYQQALGQGPEFLTYFQNEAQLDKSGLPSDRFFAERPEGSVSTLKIQRTQQEDSAVYLCASSEGTGLLDYGYTFGSGTRLTVV.